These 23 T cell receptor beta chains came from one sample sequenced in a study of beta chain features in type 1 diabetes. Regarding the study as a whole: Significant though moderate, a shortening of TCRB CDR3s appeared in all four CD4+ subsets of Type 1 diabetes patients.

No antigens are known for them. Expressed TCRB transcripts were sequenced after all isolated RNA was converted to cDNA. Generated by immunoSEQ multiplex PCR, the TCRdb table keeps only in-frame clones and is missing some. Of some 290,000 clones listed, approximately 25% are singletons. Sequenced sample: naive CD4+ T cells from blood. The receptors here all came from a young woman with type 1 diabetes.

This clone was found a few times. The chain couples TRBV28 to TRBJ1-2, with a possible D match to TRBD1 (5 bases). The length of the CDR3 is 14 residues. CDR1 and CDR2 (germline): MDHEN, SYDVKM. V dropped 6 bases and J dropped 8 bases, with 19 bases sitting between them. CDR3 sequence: CASSPGTGYLGYTF. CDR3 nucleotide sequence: TGTGCCAGCAGCCCCGGTACAGGATATTTGGGCTACACCTTC.

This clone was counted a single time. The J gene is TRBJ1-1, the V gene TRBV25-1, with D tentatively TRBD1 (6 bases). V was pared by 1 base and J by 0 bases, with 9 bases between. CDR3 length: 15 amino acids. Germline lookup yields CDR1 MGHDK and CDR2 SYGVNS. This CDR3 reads CASSELDRLNTEAFF. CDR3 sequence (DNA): TGTGCCAGCAGTGAATTGGACAGATTGAACACTGAAGCTTTCTTT. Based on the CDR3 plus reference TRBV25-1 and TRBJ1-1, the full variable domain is EADIYQTPRYLVIGTGKKITLECSQTMGHDKMYWYQQDPGMELHLIHYSYGVNSTEKGDLSSESTVSRIRTEHFPLTLESARPSHTSQYLCASSELDRLNTEAFFGQGTRLTVV.

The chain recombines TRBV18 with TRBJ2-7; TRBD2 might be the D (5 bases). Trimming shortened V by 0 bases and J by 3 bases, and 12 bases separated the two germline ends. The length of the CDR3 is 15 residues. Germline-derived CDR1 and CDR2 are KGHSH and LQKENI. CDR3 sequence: CASSPPASKFYEQYF. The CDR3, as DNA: TGTGCCAGCTCACCACCGGCTAGCAAATTCTACGAGCAGTACTTC.

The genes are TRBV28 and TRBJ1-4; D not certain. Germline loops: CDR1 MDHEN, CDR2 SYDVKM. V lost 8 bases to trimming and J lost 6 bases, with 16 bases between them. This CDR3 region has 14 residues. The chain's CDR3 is CASADPGYDEKLFF. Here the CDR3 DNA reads TGTGCCAGCGCCGACCCGGGTTACGATGAAAAACTGTTTTTT.

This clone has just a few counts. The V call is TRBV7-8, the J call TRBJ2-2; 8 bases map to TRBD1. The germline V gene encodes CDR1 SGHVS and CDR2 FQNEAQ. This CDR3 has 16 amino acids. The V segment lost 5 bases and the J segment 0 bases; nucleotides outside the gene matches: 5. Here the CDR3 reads CASSLSDRANTGELFF. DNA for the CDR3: TGTGCCAGCAGCCTCTCGGACAGGGCGAACACCGGGGAGCTGTTTTTT.

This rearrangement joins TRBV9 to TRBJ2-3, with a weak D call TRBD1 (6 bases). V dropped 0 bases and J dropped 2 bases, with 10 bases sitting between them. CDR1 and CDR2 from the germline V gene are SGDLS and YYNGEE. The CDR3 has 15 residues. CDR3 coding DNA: TGTGCCAGCAGCGTAGGGGGACACCTCACAGATACGCAGTATTTT. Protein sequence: CASSVGGHLTDTQYF.

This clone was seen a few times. The CDR3 DNA reads as TGCGCCAGCAGCTTGGAGGGAGTTATAGGAGGCGAGCAGTACTTC. Protein product: CASSLEGVIGGEQYF. This chain connects TRBV5-1 to TRBJ2-7; a weak D match, TRBD2 (5 bases). The CDR3 extends over 15 amino acids. Germline lookup yields CDR1 SGHRS and CDR2 YFSETQ. V gave up 0 bases and J gave up 6 bases, with 16 bases separating them.

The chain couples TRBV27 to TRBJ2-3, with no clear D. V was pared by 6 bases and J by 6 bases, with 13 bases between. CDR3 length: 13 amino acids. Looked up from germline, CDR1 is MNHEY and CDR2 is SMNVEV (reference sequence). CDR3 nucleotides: TGTGCCAGCAGCTCGACTCCGCCGGATACGCAGTATTTT. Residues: CASSSTPPDTQYF.

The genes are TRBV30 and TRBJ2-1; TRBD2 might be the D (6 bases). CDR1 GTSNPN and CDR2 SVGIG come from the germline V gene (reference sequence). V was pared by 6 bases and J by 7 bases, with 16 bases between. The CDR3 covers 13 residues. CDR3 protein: CACQRALGNEQFF. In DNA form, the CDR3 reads TGTGCCTGCCAGCGGGCCCTGGGAAATGAGCAGTTCTTC.

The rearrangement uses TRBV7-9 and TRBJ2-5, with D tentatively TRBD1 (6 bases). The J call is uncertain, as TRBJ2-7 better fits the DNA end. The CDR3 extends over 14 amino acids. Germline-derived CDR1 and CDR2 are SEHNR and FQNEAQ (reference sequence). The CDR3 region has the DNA TGTGCCAGCAGCTTAGTACGTCAGGGGATCGAGCAGTACTTC. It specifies CASSLVRQGIEQYF.

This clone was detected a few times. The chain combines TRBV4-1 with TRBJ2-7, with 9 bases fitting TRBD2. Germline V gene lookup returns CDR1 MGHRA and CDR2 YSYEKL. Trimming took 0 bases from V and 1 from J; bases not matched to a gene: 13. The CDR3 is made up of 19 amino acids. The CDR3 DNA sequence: TGCGCCAGCAGCCAAGATAGAAATGAGGTAGCGGGAGTGTCCTACGAGCAGTACTTC. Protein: CASSQDRNEVAGVSYEQYF.

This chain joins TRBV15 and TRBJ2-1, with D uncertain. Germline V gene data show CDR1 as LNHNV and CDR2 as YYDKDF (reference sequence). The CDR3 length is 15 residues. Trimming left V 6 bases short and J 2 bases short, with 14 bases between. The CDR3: CATRTFGSPYNEQFF. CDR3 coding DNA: TGTGCCACCAGAACTTTCGGTAGCCCCTACAATGAGCAGTTCTTC.

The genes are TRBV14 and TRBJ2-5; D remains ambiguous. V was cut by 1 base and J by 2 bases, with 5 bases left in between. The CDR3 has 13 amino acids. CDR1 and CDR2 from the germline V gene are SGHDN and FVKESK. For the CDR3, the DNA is TGTGCCAGCAGCCAAGGGCCGCAAGAGACCCAGTACTTC. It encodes CASSQGPQETQYF.

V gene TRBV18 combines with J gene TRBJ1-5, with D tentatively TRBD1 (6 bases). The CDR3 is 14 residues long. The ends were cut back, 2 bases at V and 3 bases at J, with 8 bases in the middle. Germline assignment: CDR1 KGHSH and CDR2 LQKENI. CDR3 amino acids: CASSPGTNNQPQHF. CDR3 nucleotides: TGTGCCAGCTCACCAGGGACAAACAATCAGCCCCAGCATTTT.

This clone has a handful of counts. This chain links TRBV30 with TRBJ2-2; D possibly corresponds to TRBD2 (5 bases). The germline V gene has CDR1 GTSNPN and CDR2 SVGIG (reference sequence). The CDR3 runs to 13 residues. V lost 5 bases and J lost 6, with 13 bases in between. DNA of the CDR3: TGTGCCTGGGTCCCGGGGTGGGCCGGGGAGCTGTTTTTT. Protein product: CAWVPGWAGELFF.

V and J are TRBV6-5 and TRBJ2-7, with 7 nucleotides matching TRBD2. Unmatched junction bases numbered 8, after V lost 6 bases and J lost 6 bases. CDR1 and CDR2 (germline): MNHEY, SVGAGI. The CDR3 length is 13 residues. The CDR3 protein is CASSQGPGGEQYF. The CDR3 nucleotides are TGTGCCAGCAGCCAAGGACCGGGAGGCGAGCAGTACTTC.

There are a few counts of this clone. The CDR3 sequence: CASSSDRNTEAFF. The CDR3 nucleotides are TGTGCCAGCTCCTCCGACAGGAACACTGAAGCTTTCTTT. The chain recombines TRBV18 with TRBJ1-1; TRBD1 is a possible D gene (5 bases). Germline CDR1 is KGHSH and CDR2 is LQKENI. The length of the CDR3 is 13 residues. Deletions cut 6 bases from V and 1 base from J, with 9 bases between.

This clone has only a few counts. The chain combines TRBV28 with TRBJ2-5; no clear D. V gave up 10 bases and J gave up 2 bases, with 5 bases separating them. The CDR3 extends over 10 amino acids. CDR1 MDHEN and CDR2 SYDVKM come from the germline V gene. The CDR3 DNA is TGTGCCACCGCGCAAGAGACCCAGTACTTC. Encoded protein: CATAQETQYF. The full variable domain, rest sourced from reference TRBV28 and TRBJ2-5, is DVKVTQSSRYLVKRTGEKVFLECVQDMDHENMFWYRQDPGLGLRLIYFSYDVKMKEKGDIPEGYSVSREKKERFSLILESASTNQTSMYLCATAQETQYFGPGTRLLVL.

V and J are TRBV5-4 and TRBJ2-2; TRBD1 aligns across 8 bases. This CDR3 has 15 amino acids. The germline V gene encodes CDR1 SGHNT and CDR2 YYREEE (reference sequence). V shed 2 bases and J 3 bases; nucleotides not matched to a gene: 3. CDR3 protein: CASSFPTGDTGELFF. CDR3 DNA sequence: TGTGCCAGCAGCTTCCCGACAGGGGACACCGGGGAGCTGTTTTTT.

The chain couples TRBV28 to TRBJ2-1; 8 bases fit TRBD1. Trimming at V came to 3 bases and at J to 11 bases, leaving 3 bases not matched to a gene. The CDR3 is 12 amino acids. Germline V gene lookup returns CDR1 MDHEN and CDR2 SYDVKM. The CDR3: CASSFDRGKQFF. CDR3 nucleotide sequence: TGTGCCAGCAGTTTTGACAGGGGAAAGCAGTTCTTC.

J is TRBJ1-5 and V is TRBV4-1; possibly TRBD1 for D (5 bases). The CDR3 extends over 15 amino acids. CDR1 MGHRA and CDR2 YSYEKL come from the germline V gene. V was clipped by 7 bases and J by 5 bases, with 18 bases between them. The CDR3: CASMETGGTDQPQHF. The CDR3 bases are TGCGCCAGCATGGAGACCGGGGGAACCGATCAGCCCCAGCATTTT.

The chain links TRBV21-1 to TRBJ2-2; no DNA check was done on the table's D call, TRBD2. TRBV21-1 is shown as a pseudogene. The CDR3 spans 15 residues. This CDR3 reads CASSTREGGTGELFF. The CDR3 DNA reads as TGTGCCAGCAGCACCCGGGAGGGGGGCACCGGGGAGCTGTTTTTT.

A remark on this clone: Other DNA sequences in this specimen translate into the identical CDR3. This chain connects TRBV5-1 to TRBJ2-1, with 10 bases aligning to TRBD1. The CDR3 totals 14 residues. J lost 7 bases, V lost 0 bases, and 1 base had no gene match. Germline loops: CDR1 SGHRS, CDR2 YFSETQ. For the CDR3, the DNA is TGCGCCAGCAGCTTGGGGACAGGGGGGAATGAGCAGTTCTTC. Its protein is CASSLGTGGNEQFF. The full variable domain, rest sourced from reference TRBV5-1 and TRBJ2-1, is KAGVTQTPRYLIKTRGQQVTLSCSPISGHRSVSWYQQTPGQGLQFLFEYFSETQRNKGNFPGRFSGRQFSNSRSEMNVSTLELGDSALYLCASSLGTGGNEQFFGPGTRLTVL.